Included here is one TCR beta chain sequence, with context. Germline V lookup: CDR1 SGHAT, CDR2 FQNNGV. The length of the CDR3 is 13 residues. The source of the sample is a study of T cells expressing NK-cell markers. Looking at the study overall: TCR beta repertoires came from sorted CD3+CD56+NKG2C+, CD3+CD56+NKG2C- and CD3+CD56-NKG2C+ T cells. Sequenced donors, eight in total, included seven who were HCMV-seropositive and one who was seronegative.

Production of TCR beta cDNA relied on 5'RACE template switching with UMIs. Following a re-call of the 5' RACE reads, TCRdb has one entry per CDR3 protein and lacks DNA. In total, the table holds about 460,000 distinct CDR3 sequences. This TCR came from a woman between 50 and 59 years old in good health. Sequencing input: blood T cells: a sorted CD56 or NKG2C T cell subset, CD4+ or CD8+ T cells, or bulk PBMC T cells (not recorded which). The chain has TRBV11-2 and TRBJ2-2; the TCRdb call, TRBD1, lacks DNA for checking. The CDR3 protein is CASSPRGAGELFF.